These 23 T cell receptor beta chains were all obtained from the same sample, sequenced in a study of read filtering for tumor transcriptome and immune sequencing. Molecular barcoded adaptors covering alpha/delta and beta/gamma chains were used on roughly 400 ng RNA. TCRdb redid the calling of the reads with MiXCR, one entry per CDR3 protein. The data contain about 130,000 distinct CDR3 sequences, approximately 13% of them singletons. Input material: a population of CD138-negative cells sorted from bone marrow. These receptors all come from a donor older than 35 with multiple myeloma.

This clonotype was found many times. The CDR3 sequence is CSARDPTSGGTGELFF. For the CDR3, the DNA is TGCAGTGCTAGAGATCCGACTAGCGGAGGCACCGGGGAGCTGTTTTTT. J is TRBJ2-2 and V is TRBV20-1, with TRBD2 matching over 9 bases. The CDR3 consists of 16 residues. V shed 0 bases and J 4 bases; nucleotides not matched to a gene: 6. Looked up from germline, CDR1 is DFQATT and CDR2 is SNEGSKA (reference sequence).

The table lists this clonotype with many counts. V and J are TRBV3-1 and TRBJ1-5; D gene ambiguous. The CDR3 is made up of 13 amino acids. Trimming stripped 1 base from V and 9 bases from J, with 10 bases between. CDR1 and CDR2 (germline): LGHDT, YNNKEL (reference sequence). The DNA for the CDR3 is TGTGCCAGCAGCCAAGGACATCGGGCGCCCCAGCATTTT. Translation gives CASSQGHRAPQHF.

The chain has TRBV5-1 and TRBJ2-3; the D gene is possibly TRBD1 (6 bases). Germline V gene data show CDR1 as SGHRS and CDR2 as YFSETQ. This CDR3 has 14 residues. Trimming cost V 1 base and J 6 bases, with 12 bases left between them. The CDR3 is CASSLSQGADTQYF. In DNA form, the CDR3 reads TGCGCCAGCAGCTTGTCACAGGGAGCGGATACGCAGTATTTT.

Of note for this clonotype: With a much larger clone just one base away, this may be a read error. The gene calls are TRBV6-5 and TRBJ1-1; 7 bases fit TRBD1. The CDR3 runs 14 residues. CDR1 MNHEY and CDR2 SVGAGI come from the germline V gene. The CDR3 loop reads CASSDREVKTEAFF. DNA of the CDR3: TGTGCCAGCAGTGACAGGGAGGTGAAAACTGAAGCTTTCTTT.

This chain joins TRBV7-2 and TRBJ2-3; 10 bases align to TRBD2. Germline CDR1 and CDR2: SGHTA and FQGNSA. The CDR3 consists of 17 residues. Trimming at V came to 8 bases and at J to 0 bases, leaving 11 bases not matched to a gene. This CDR3 reads CASGDLAGESSTDTQYF. CDR3 nucleotides: TGTGCCAGCGGGGATCTAGCGGGAGAATCAAGCACAGATACGCAGTATTTT.

This clonotype came up a few times. Since no conserved phenylalanine or tryptophan closes the CDR3, a read error is the likely cause. The DNA of the CDR3 is TGTGCCAGCAGTGAAGTCAGAAAGGACAAAAACATTCAGTACCTC. Amino acids: CASSEVRKDKNIQYL. The chain carries TRBV2 and TRBJ2-4, with D unresolved. V was cut by 1 base and J by 3 bases, with 10 bases left in between. Germline V gives CDR1 SNHLY, CDR2 FYNNEI. The CDR3 consists of 15 residues.

Many counts were recorded for this clonotype. The rearrangement joins TRBV29-1 to TRBJ2-6, with TRBD1 matching 7 bases. The ends lost 6 bases at V and 3 bases at J; junction bases unmatched: 5. This CDR3 region has 14 residues. Germline V gene data show CDR1 as SQVTM and CDR2 as ANQGSEA. DNA of the CDR3: TGCAGCGTGGAACAGGGGAGTGGGGCCAACGTCCTGACTTTC. It translates to CSVEQGSGANVLTF.

The table lists this clonotype with many counts. The V and J genes are TRBV29-1 and TRBJ2-1, with TRBD2 matching over 8 bases. The CDR3 is 13 residues long. CDR1 is SQVTM, CDR2 ANQGSEA, per germline. Losses at the gene ends were 0 bases for V and 9 bases for J; bases not matched to a gene: 4. This CDR3 is CSVEDQTSGEQFF. CDR3 sequence (DNA): TGCAGCGTTGAAGATCAAACTAGCGGTGAGCAGTTCTTC.

This clonotype was detected many times. The chain couples TRBV29-1 to TRBJ2-4; D perhaps matches TRBD1 (5 bases). Trimming stripped 4 bases from V and 5 bases from J, with 18 bases between. The CDR3 loop spans 15 amino acids. The V gene's germline CDR1 is SQVTM and CDR2 ANQGSEA. The CDR3, as DNA: TGCAGCGTTGTCTCGGGCACCTTGGGGCAAAACATTCAGTACTTC. Translated, it gives CSVVSGTLGQNIQYF.

This clonotype occurred many times. This chain links TRBV2 with TRBJ1-1; tentatively, D is TRBD1 (5 bases). The V gene lost 1 base and the J gene lost 0 bases, with 6 bases spanning the gap. CDR3 length: 14 amino acids. Germline lookup yields CDR1 SNHLY and CDR2 FYNNEI. CDR3 in amino acids: CASSEEGMNTEAFF. The CDR3 bases are TGTGCCAGCAGTGAAGAGGGGATGAACACTGAAGCTTTCTTT. Combining the CDR3 with reference TRBV2 and TRBJ1-1 gives the whole variable domain EPEVTQTPSHQVTQMGQEVILRCVPISNHLYFYWYRQILGQKVEFLVSFYNNEISEKSEIFDDQFSVERPDGSNFTLKIRSTKLEDSAMYFCASSEEGMNTEAFFGQGTRLTVV.

The sample holds many counts of this clonotype. The chain recombines TRBV11-2 with TRBJ1-1; D may be TRBD1 (6 bases). This CDR3 is built from 14 residues. Per the germline V gene, CDR1 is SGHAT and CDR2 is FQNNGV. Trimming cost V 8 bases and J 0 bases, with 13 bases left between them. The CDR3 here is CASSWRGLNTEAFF. The CDR3 nucleotides are TGTGCCAGCTCCTGGAGGGGGTTGAACACTGAAGCTTTCTTT.

This clonotype occurred many times. This chain joins TRBV20-1 and TRBJ2-1; 13 bases are shared with TRBD2. CDR1 is DFQATT and CDR2 is SNEGSKA in the germline V gene (reference sequence). The CDR3 is 14 amino acids. Trimming removed 1 base from V and 6 bases from J; junction bases left unmatched: 0. The CDR3 is CSARGTSGSNEQFF. CDR3 nucleotide sequence: TGCAGTGCTAGAGGGACTAGCGGGAGCAATGAGCAGTTCTTC.

This clonotype showed up many times. The chain has TRBV28 and TRBJ1-1, with D possibly matching TRBD1 (6 bases). Looked up from germline, CDR1 is MDHEN and CDR2 is SYDVKM. V lost 1 base and J lost 0, with 18 bases in between. The CDR3 sequence is 18 residues long. The CDR3 sequence is CASSLSGHPASMNTEAFF. The CDR3 coding sequence is TGTGCCAGCAGTTTATCGGGACACCCAGCTTCTATGAACACTGAAGCTTTCTTT. Full variable domain (rest looked up from reference TRBV28 and TRBJ1-1): DVKVTQSSRYLVKRTGEKVFLECVQDMDHENMFWYRQDPGLGLRLIYFSYDVKMKEKGDIPEGYSVSREKKERFSLILESASTNQTSMYLCASSLSGHPASMNTEAFFGQGTRLTVV.

This clonotype was observed at least ten times. CDR3 amino acids: CASSLQRQGSQETQYF. In nucleotides, the CDR3 is TGCGCCAGCAGCCTACAGAGACAGGGCTCTCAAGAGACCCAGTACTTC. The V and J genes are TRBV5-1 and TRBJ2-5, with 7 bases lining up with TRBD1. CDR3 length: 16 residues. Looked up from germline, CDR1 is SGHRS and CDR2 is YFSETQ. The junction had 11 bases not matched to a gene; V was cut back by 4 bases and J by 2 bases.

The J gene is TRBJ2-3, the V gene TRBV20-1, with TRBD2 identical over 12 bases. CDR1 DFQATT and CDR2 SNEGSKA come from the germline V gene (reference sequence). Germline trimming cut 1 base from V and 6 bases from J; bases unmatched to any gene: 11. This CDR3 has 17 amino acids. The DNA of the CDR3 is TGCAGTGCTAGAGCCCCCGGGACTAGCGGGCCTACGGATACGCAGTATTTT. Translating gives CSARAPGTSGPTDTQYF.

This clonotype was detected many times. Here the CDR3 DNA reads TGTGCCAGTCGGGGCGGGAGACGTGAAGCTTTCTTT. It encodes CASRGGRREAFF. The V gene is TRBV6-2 or TRBV6-3, the J gene TRBJ1-1, with D possibly being TRBD1 (5 bases). V was shortened by 9 bases and J by 7 bases, with 15 bases between the two germline ends. The CDR3 spans 12 residues. Germline assignment: CDR1 MNHEY and CDR2 SVGEGT.

Many counts were recorded for this clonotype. The chain recombines TRBV6-2 or TRBV6-3 with TRBJ1-3; TRBD1 agrees at 7 bases. This CDR3 comprises 16 residues. Trimming at V came to 6 bases and at J to 3 bases, leaving 11 bases not matched to a gene. Germline CDR1 is MNHEY and CDR2 is SVGEGT. CDR3 nucleotides: TGTGCCAGCAGACGACAGGGAGAGGTGATTGGAAACACCATATATTTT. It is translated as CASRRQGEVIGNTIYF.

This clonotype was detected many times. This chain joins TRBV5-1 and TRBJ1-1; 9 bases map to TRBD1. CDR1 is SGHRS, CDR2 YFSETQ, per germline. CDR3 length equals 13 residues. V lost 4 bases, J lost 5 bases, and 3 bases stayed unmatched. CDR3 loop: CASSVGQGTEAFF. CDR3 in DNA: TGCGCCAGCAGCGTGGGACAGGGTACTGAAGCTTTCTTT.

This clonotype has a count of ten or more. The V call is TRBV19, the J call TRBJ2-1, with 7 bases aligning to TRBD1. Germline CDR1 is LNHDA and CDR2 is SQIVND (reference sequence). The CDR3 runs 15 residues. V lost 5 bases and J lost 2; bases outside the gene matches: 6. CDR3 in DNA: TGTGCCAGTAGTGACCGGGACAGCCCCTACAATGAGCAGTTCTTC. Translation: CASSDRDSPYNEQFF.

With respect to this clonotype: This sequence may be a read error, since a much larger clone differs from it by one base. The V and J genes are TRBV20-1 and TRBJ1-2, with D hard to call. CDR3 length equals 13 residues. Germline assignment: CDR1 DFQATT and CDR2 SNEGSKA (reference sequence). The DNA of the CDR3 is TGCAGTGCTAGTGAGGCCCCCAATCCCGGCTACGCCTTC. It is translated as CSASEAPNPGYAF.

This clonotype has a count of ten or more. V usage is TRBV2 and J usage is TRBJ1-4, with TRBD1 identical over 9 bases. This CDR3 is built from 15 residues. V was pared by 5 bases and J by 7 bases, with 8 bases of the junction left unmatched. Germline V lookup: CDR1 SNHLY, CDR2 FYNNEI. The CDR3 loop reads CASSLQGARGEKLFF. CDR3 bases: TGTGCCAGCAGTCTACAGGGGGCGAGAGGTGAAAAACTGTTTTTT.

In this sample, this clonotype turned up many times. The chain joins TRBV10-3 to TRBJ2-2; 9 bases are a match to TRBD1. The germline V gene has CDR1 ENHRY and CDR2 SYGVKD. The CDR3 spans 16 residues. The J segment lost 4 bases and the V segment lost 6 bases, leaving 9 bases of the junction unmatched. CDR3 loop: CAIRPTGGLPTGELFF. CDR3 DNA sequence: TGTGCCATCAGGCCCACAGGGGGCTTGCCCACCGGGGAGCTGTTTTTT.

The chain links TRBV27 to TRBJ1-1, with D unresolved. Deletions cut 3 bases from V and 4 bases from J, with 9 bases between. Germline-derived CDR1 and CDR2 are MNHEY and SMNVEV (reference sequence). This CDR3 comprises 13 residues. CDR3 region: CASSFSALTEAFF. The CDR3 DNA reads as TGTGCCAGCAGTTTCAGTGCGCTCACTGAAGCTTTCTTT.